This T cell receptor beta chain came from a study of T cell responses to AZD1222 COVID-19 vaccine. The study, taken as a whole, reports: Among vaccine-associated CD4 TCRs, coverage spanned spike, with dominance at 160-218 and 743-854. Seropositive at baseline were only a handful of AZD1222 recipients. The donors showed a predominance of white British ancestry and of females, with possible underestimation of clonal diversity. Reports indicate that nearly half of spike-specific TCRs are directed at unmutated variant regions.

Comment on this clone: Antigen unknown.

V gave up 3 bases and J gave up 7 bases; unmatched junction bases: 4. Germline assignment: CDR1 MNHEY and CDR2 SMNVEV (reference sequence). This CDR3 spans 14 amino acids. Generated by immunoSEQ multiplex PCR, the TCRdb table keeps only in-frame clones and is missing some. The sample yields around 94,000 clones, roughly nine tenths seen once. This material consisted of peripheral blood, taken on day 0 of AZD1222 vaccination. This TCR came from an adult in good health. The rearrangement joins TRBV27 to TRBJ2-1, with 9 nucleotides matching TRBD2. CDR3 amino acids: CASSFPAGGNEQFF. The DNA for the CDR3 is TGTGCCAGCAGTTTCCCAGCGGGAGGAAATGAGCAGTTCTTC.